These 27 T cell receptor beta chains originate from one sample sequenced in a study of cytomegalovirus exposure and HLA in healthy donors. The PCR used 60 Vbeta and 13 Jbeta primers. TCRdb keeps only in-frame clones here, not all; method: immunoSEQ multiplex PCR. This table holds about 190,000 clones, 80% to 85% found once. Sequenced material: PBMCs. The receptors were sampled from a woman in her forties in good health and CMV-seronegative.

V usage is TRBV4-1 and J usage is TRBJ2-1, with a tentative D call TRBD2 (6 bases). The germline V and J ends were trimmed by 0 bases and 3 bases, with 12 bases remaining between them. Germline V gene lookup returns CDR1 MGHRA and CDR2 YSYEKL. CDR3 length equals 16 residues. The CDR3: CASSQDERVVYNEQFF. As DNA, the CDR3 is TGCGCCAGCAGCCAAGACGAGCGGGTGGTCTACAATGAGCAGTTCTTC.

The chain recombines TRBV30 with TRBJ1-1; weak D call: TRBD1 (6 bases). V was clipped by 0 bases and J by 0 bases, with 14 bases between them. In germline, CDR1 is GTSNPN, CDR2 SVGIG (reference sequence). The CDR3 runs 16 residues. CDR3 in amino acids: CAWSVGGAGVNTEAFF. The CDR3 DNA reads TGTGCCTGGAGTGTAGGGGGGGCAGGGGTGAACACTGAAGCTTTCTTT.

This chain connects TRBV7-2 to TRBJ2-7; TRBD1 is a possible D gene (5 bases). The ends were cut back, 1 base at V and 1 base at J, with 8 bases in the middle. CDR3 length equals 14 residues. Germline V gene sequence: CDR1 SGHTA, CDR2 FQGNSA. The CDR3 spells CASSLDPGSYEQYF. CDR3 DNA: TGTGCCAGCAGCTTAGACCCAGGGTCCTACGAGCAGTACTTC.

This clone turned up a few times. The gene calls are TRBV7-2 and TRBJ2-3, with a weak D call TRBD1 (6 bases). Trimming cost V 6 bases and J 3 bases, with 22 bases left between them. Per germline, CDR1 SGHTA and CDR2 FQGNSA. This CDR3 contains 17 residues. CDR3 residues: CASSLIGVGGLTDTQYF. The CDR3 nucleotides read TGTGCCAGCAGTCTAATCGGGGTAGGGGGTTTGACAGATACGCAGTATTTT.

The rearrangement uses TRBV7-8 and TRBJ1-1; tentatively, D is TRBD1 (6 bases). Trimming took 0 bases from V and 1 from J, leaving 18 bases between them. CDR1 and CDR2 from the germline V gene are SGHVS and FQNEAQ. The CDR3 has 18 amino acids. The CDR3 bases are TGTGCCAGCAGCTTAGCGCGGATTATCAGGGGTCGGAACACTGAAGCTTTCTTT. It encodes CASSLARIIRGRNTEAFF.

The chain couples TRBV19 to TRBJ2-4, with 7 positions matching TRBD1. CDR1 and CDR2 from the germline V gene are LNHDA and SQIVND (reference sequence). The V segment lost 5 bases and the J segment 5 bases; nucleotides outside the gene matches: 6. There are 14 residues in the CDR3. CDR3 residues: CASSPRGRENIQYF. DNA for the CDR3: TGTGCCAGTAGTCCTAGGGGGCGGGAAAACATTCAGTACTTC.

The chain couples TRBV28 to TRBJ2-1, with 8 bases fitting TRBD1. Trimming took 5 bases from V and 14 from J; bases not matched to a gene: 8. The CDR3 covers 12 residues. The V gene's germline CDR1 is MDHEN and CDR2 SYDVKM. The CDR3 DNA follows: TGTGCCAGCAGTAGCGGACAGGGTAGCAAGTTCTTC. It is translated as CASSSGQGSKFF.

V is TRBV7-2 and J is TRBJ1-3, with D possibly TRBD1 on 6 matching bases. CDR1 is SGHTA and CDR2 is FQGNSA in the germline V gene. The germline V and J ends were trimmed by 5 bases and 1 base, with 12 bases remaining between them. The CDR3 has 15 amino acids. CDR3 nucleotide sequence: TGTGCCAGCAGCGCACAGGGTTTATCTGGAAACACCATATATTTT. As protein: CASSAQGLSGNTIYF.

The chain joins TRBV2 to TRBJ1-1, with TRBD1 identical over 8 bases. The CDR3 runs 14 residues. V lost 5 bases, J lost 0 bases, and 2 bases stayed unmatched. Germline CDR1 SNHLY, CDR2 FYNNEI. The CDR3 region is CASSRDRMNTEAFF. The CDR3 DNA follows: TGTGCCAGCAGTCGGGACAGGATGAACACTGAAGCTTTCTTT.

The chain joins TRBV6-5 to TRBJ2-2; no definite D call. Germline-derived CDR1 and CDR2 are MNHEY and SVGAGI. V was trimmed by 6 bases and J by 2 bases, leaving 10 bases between them. This CDR3 spans 14 amino acids. The CDR3 DNA reads TGTGCCAGCAGAACGACTGCTAACACCGGGGAGCTGTTTTTT. Amino acids: CASRTTANTGELFF.

This clone showed up just once. The chain combines TRBV7-6 with TRBJ1-2; 9 positions agree with TRBD1. J was trimmed by 3 bases and V by 0 bases; bases with no gene match: 2. This CDR3 region has 15 residues. Germline loops: CDR1 SGHVS, CDR2 FNYEAQ. CDR3 protein: CASSLARTGDYGYTF. CDR3 DNA sequence: TGTGCCAGCAGCTTAGCGCGGACAGGGGACTATGGCTACACCTTC.

This clone showed up just once. DNA for the CDR3: TGTGCCAGCAGCTTAGTCGTCGGGGGGGGTGAAAAACTGTTTTTT. It codes for CASSLVVGGGEKLFF. The V call is TRBV7-2, the J call TRBJ1-4, with a tentative D call TRBD1 (5 bases). Per germline, CDR1 SGHTA and CDR2 FQGNSA. The CDR3 extends over 15 amino acids. Trimming removed 1 base at V and 7 bases at J, with 13 bases between.

This chain joins TRBV6-1 and TRBJ2-1; TRBD1 might be the D (6 bases). The CDR3 has 15 residues. In germline, CDR1 is MNHNS, CDR2 SASEGT. The V and J ends lost 5 bases and 4 bases respectively, with 15 bases between them. CDR3 region: CASSLLGGSYNEQFF. The CDR3 DNA is TGTGCCAGCAGTCTACTAGGGGGATCTTACAATGAGCAGTTCTTC.

Notes on this clone: Its ends do not fully match the called genes, so a read error is possible. The V gene is TRBV7-7, the J gene TRBJ1-1; D is unclear. The CDR3 consists of 13 residues. The germline V gene encodes CDR1 SSHAT and CDR2 FNYEAQ (reference sequence). CDR3 nucleotide sequence: TGTGCTAGCAGCTTATCTCCGGAGACTGAAGCTTTCTTT. Its protein product is CASSLSPETEAFF.

The chain combines TRBV5-1 with TRBJ2-3; D perhaps matches TRBD2 (5 bases). This CDR3 comprises 14 residues. CDR1 and CDR2 (germline): SGHRS, YFSETQ. V was shortened by 0 bases and J by 4 bases, with 9 bases between the two germline ends. The CDR3 region is CASSLVAEADTQYF. CDR3 DNA: TGCGCCAGCAGCTTGGTTGCGGAGGCAGATACGCAGTATTTT.

V and J are TRBV11-2 and TRBJ1-4, with D tentatively TRBD1 (5 bases). With 4 bases removed from V and 7 bases from J, the gap between germline ends came to 10 bases. From germline, CDR1 is SGHAT and CDR2 FQNNGV. The CDR3 runs to 13 residues. CDR3 protein: CASSYGAGEKLFF. CDR3 in DNA: TGTGCCAGCAGCTATGGGGCAGGTGAAAAACTGTTTTTT.

This clone was seen more than once but under ten times. The V and J genes are TRBV5-1 and TRBJ2-5, with TRBD2 matching over 11 bases. The V segment lost 4 bases and the J segment 7 bases; nucleotides outside the gene matches: 12. Germline values: CDR1 SGHRS, CDR2 YFSETQ. CDR3 length: 16 residues. CDR3 region: CASSALTSGNYGTQYF. CDR3 DNA: TGCGCCAGCAGCGCCCTGACTAGCGGGAACTACGGGACCCAGTACTTC.

The V call is TRBV4-3, the J call TRBJ1-1, with D hard to call. Deletions cut 0 bases from V and 1 base from J, with 12 bases between. This CDR3 is 16 amino acids long. CDR1 is LGHNA and CDR2 is YSLEER in the germline V gene. The CDR3 coding sequence is TGCGCCAGCAGCCAAGATGAGGGCCTCGGGAACACTGAAGCTTTCTTT. It specifies CASSQDEGLGNTEAFF.

This clone was found a few times. V and J are TRBV5-4 and TRBJ2-1, with TRBD2 matching over 8 bases. CDR3 length: 16 amino acids. The V gene end was trimmed by 0 bases and the J gene end by 2 bases; junction bases not matched to a gene: 4. CDR1 is SGHNT, CDR2 YYREEE, per germline (reference sequence). CDR3 sequence reads: CASSLAAGVTYNEQFF. In DNA form, the CDR3 reads TGTGCCAGCAGCTTGGCAGCGGGAGTAACCTACAATGAGCAGTTCTTC.

The chain links TRBV27 to TRBJ2-1; 12 bases align to TRBD1. The germline CDR1 and CDR2 sequences are MNHEY and SMNVEV (reference sequence). The V gene end was trimmed by 5 bases and the J gene end by 7 bases; junction bases not matched to a gene: 6. The CDR3 length is 15 residues. This CDR3 is CASSPGTGGGNEQFF. The CDR3 nucleotides read TGTGCCAGCAGTCCTGGGACAGGGGGCGGGAATGAGCAGTTCTTC.

This chain connects TRBV27 to TRBJ1-2; 7 positions agree with TRBD1. The CDR3 runs to 15 residues. The germline CDR1 and CDR2 sequences are MNHEY and SMNVEV (reference sequence). Losses at the gene ends were 4 bases for V and 4 bases for J; bases not matched to a gene: 9. The CDR3 region is CASSSSGTATYGYTF. The CDR3, as DNA: TGTGCCAGCAGTTCATCCGGGACAGCGACCTATGGCTACACCTTC.

This chain links TRBV4-2 with TRBJ2-6, with TRBD1 as a possible D gene (5 bases). This CDR3 region has 16 residues. V was shortened by 3 bases and J by 4 bases, with 13 bases between the two germline ends. The germline gives CDR1 LGHNA, CDR2 YNFKEQ. CDR3 amino acids: CASSQRPGNGANVLTF. In nucleotides, the CDR3 is TGTGCCAGCAGCCAGCGACCAGGGAACGGGGCCAACGTCCTGACTTTC.

This chain links TRBV7-2 with TRBJ1-1; D is possibly TRBD1 (5 bases). The germline V and J ends were trimmed by 6 bases and 1 base, with 9 bases remaining between them. There are 13 residues in the CDR3. CDR1 and CDR2 from the germline V gene are SGHTA and FQGNSA. CDR3 sequence: CASSTTGNTEAFF. CDR3 nucleotide sequence: TGTGCCAGCAGTACCACAGGGAACACTGAAGCTTTCTTT.

The rearrangement uses TRBV10-3 and TRBJ1-1; 8 bases fit TRBD1. The CDR3 sequence is 17 residues long. The V gene end was trimmed by 2 bases and the J gene end by 10 bases; junction bases not matched to a gene: 18. Germline V gives CDR1 ENHRY, CDR2 SYGVKD. The chain's CDR3 is CAISETRDRSSRPAAFF. CDR3 bases: TGTGCCATCAGTGAGACCCGGGACAGGAGTTCAAGACCCGCAGCTTTCTTT.

The chain joins TRBV21-1 to TRBJ2-5; the table's TRBD2 call for D was not verified on the DNA. TRBV21-1 is described as a pseudogene. This CDR3 has 17 amino acids. CDR3 loop: CASSRIAGGRGGETQYF. The CDR3 DNA follows: TGTGCCAGCAGCAGGATAGCGGGAGGTCGAGGAGGAGAGACCCAGTACTTC.

This clone was picked up a small number of times. V and J are TRBV5-5 and TRBJ1-5; D might be TRBD1 (6 bases). V dropped 0 bases and J dropped 1 base, with 11 bases sitting between them. The CDR3 sequence is 16 residues long. Germline V gene lookup returns CDR1 SGHKS and CDR2 YYEKEE (reference sequence). Here the CDR3 reads CASSLGAGDSNQPQHF. The CDR3 DNA sequence: TGTGCCAGCAGCTTGGGGGCAGGGGACAGCAATCAGCCCCAGCATTTT.

This chain links TRBV7-3 with TRBJ1-1, with 9 positions matching TRBD1. CDR1 is SGHTA and CDR2 is FQGTGA in the germline V gene. The ends lost 0 bases at V and 4 bases at J; junction bases unmatched: 15. There are 19 residues in the CDR3. The DNA for the CDR3 is TGTGCCAGCAGCTTAACACTGGACAGGGGCAAGGGAGGGGGCACTGAAGCTTTCTTT. Encoded protein: CASSLTLDRGKGGGTEAFF.